The source of this T cell receptor beta chain is a study of CD4 T cells in relation to SARS-CoV-2 and coronaviruses. Across the whole study: After less than eleven days of antigen culture, PBMC TCR beta CDR3s were sequenced. Controls used an HIV-1 Nef peptide pool or no peptide.

The CDR3 is 17 residues long. Germline CDR1 reads SGHRS; CDR2 reads YFSETQ. The V and J ends lost 4 bases and 0 bases respectively, with 16 bases between them. Assay: immunoSEQ multiplex PCR; the TCRdb copy retains only in-frame clones and omits some. The table lists tens of thousands of clones, 60% to 80% of them singletons. Unexposed donor CD4+ T cells date from about 2011-2018, before the COVID-19 pandemic. CD4+ T cells were isolated from the cells after about ten days of culture. Unexposed-donor CD4+ T cells were probed with SARS-CoV-2 S/N and four cold-coronavirus spikes, cells permitting. Regarding the study as a whole: Each donor contributed either pre-pandemic or post-infection samples, not both.

A remark on this clone: No antigen is known for it.

This receptor was identified in a human donor in good health. This chain uses TRBV5-1 with TRBJ2-2, with D perhaps TRBD1 (6 bases). Sequenced material: CD4+ T cells from PBMCs, cultured in vitro. CDR3 sequence (DNA): TGCGCCAGCAGCATACATATACAGGGTACGAACACCGGGGAGCTGTTTTTT. This encodes CASSIHIQGTNTGELFF.